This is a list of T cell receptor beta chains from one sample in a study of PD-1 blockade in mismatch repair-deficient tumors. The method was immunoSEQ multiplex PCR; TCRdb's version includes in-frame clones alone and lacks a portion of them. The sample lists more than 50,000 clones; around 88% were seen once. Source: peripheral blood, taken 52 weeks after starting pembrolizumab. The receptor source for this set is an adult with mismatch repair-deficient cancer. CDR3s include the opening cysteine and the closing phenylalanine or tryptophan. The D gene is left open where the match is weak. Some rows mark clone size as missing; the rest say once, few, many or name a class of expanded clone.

cdr3_nt: TGTGCCAGCAGCTCACCGGGACAGCTCACTGAAGCTTTCTTT; cdr3_aa: CASSSPGQLTEAFF; j_call: TRBJ1-1; v_call: TRBV7-6; clone_size: NA; d_call: TRBD1
cdr3_nt: TGTGCCTGGAGTGTGAGAAGCACAGATACGCAGTATTTT; cdr3_aa: CAWSVRSTDTQYF; j_call: TRBJ2-3; v_call: TRBV30; clone_size: NA; d_call: NA
cdr3_nt: TGTGCCAGCAGTTACGGAGGGGGACGGACCTACGAGCAGTACTTC; cdr3_aa: CASSYGGGRTYEQYF; j_call: TRBJ2-7; v_call: TRBV10-3; clone_size: NA; d_call: NA
cdr3_nt: TGTGCCAGCAGTCCTACCTTGGCGTACGAGCAGTACTTC; cdr3_aa: CASSPTLAYEQYF; j_call: TRBJ2-7; v_call: TRBV28; clone_size: few; d_call: NA
cdr3_nt: TGTGCCAGCAGCGTCGGCACAGGGAACGAGCAGTTCTTC; cdr3_aa: CASSVGTGNEQFF; j_call: TRBJ2-1; v_call: TRBV9; clone_size: NA; d_call: NA
cdr3_nt: TGCGCCAGCAGCCGAGGGACCTCCACAGATACGCAGTATTTT; cdr3_aa: CASSRGTSTDTQYF; j_call: TRBJ2-3; v_call: TRBV4-3; clone_size: NA; d_call: NA
cdr3_nt: TGCGCCAGCAGCCCCGAGGGACGAGGAGGAAATTACGAGCAGTACTTC; cdr3_aa: CASSPEGRGGNYEQYF; j_call: TRBJ2-7; v_call: TRBV4-1; clone_size: medium-sized; d_call: NA
cdr3_nt: TGTGCCAGCAGCGACACTAACAATGAGCAGTTCTTC; cdr3_aa: CASSDTNNEQFF; j_call: TRBJ2-1; v_call: TRBV9; clone_size: NA; d_call: NA
cdr3_nt: TGTGCCAGTAGATGGCCCGGGACAGAGAACACTGAAGCTTTCTTT; cdr3_aa: CASRWPGTENTEAFF; j_call: TRBJ1-1; v_call: TRBV19; clone_size: NA; d_call: TRBD1
cdr3_nt: TGTGCCTGGGACAGGGGGAACACTGAAGCTTTCTTT; cdr3_aa: CAWDRGNTEAFF; j_call: TRBJ1-1; v_call: TRBV30; clone_size: NA; d_call: TRBD1
cdr3_nt: TGTGCCAGCAGCTTAGGTTGGGCCGGGACTAGCACCTACGAGCAGTACTTC; cdr3_aa: CASSLGWAGTSTYEQYF; j_call: TRBJ2-7; v_call: TRBV11-2; clone_size: NA; d_call: TRBD2
cdr3_nt: TGTGCCAGCAGCTTATTCGGGACAGGGGGTCACGAGCAGTACTTC; cdr3_aa: CASSLFGTGGHEQYF; j_call: TRBJ2-7; v_call: TRBV7-2; clone_size: NA; d_call: TRBD1
cdr3_nt: TGTGCCAGCAGTTACTTCCCAAGCGGGAGCAAGTACGAGCAGTACTTC; cdr3_aa: CASSYFPSGSKYEQYF; j_call: TRBJ2-7; v_call: TRBV6-6; clone_size: NA; d_call: TRBD2
cdr3_nt: TGTGCCAGCAGCGCCTCCGGGACAGGGCTCACTGAAGCTTTCTTT; cdr3_aa: CASSASGTGLTEAFF; j_call: TRBJ1-1; v_call: TRBV9; clone_size: NA; d_call: TRBD1
cdr3_nt: TGCGCCAGCAGCTTTTTGGACAGGGCGAACACCGGGGAGCTGTTTTTT; cdr3_aa: CASSFLDRANTGELFF; j_call: TRBJ2-2; v_call: TRBV5-1; clone_size: NA; d_call: TRBD1
cdr3_nt: TGTGCCAGCTCACCACCGTCAGCGGGAGCACGCGAGCAGTACTTC; cdr3_aa: CASSPPSAGAREQYF; j_call: TRBJ2-7; v_call: TRBV18; clone_size: NA; d_call: TRBD2
cdr3_nt: TGTGCCAGCAGTCAGGGGGGCACTGAAGCTTTCTTT; cdr3_aa: CASSQGGTEAFF; j_call: TRBJ1-1; v_call: TRBV6-5; clone_size: NA; d_call: TRBD1
cdr3_nt: TGCGCCAGCAGCGCCGAAGGGTTGGGCAATCAGCCCCAGCATTTT; cdr3_aa: CASSAEGLGNQPQHF; j_call: TRBJ1-5; v_call: TRBV5-1; clone_size: NA; d_call: NA
cdr3_nt: TGTGCCAGCAGCCAATTTAGAAGTACCATCACAGATACGCAGTATTTT; cdr3_aa: CASSQFRSTITDTQYF; j_call: TRBJ2-3; v_call: TRBV14; clone_size: NA; d_call: NA
cdr3_nt: TGTGCCAGTACTCCATCCGGGACTAGCGGGAGAACCGGGGAGCTGTTTTTT; cdr3_aa: CASTPSGTSGRTGELFF; j_call: TRBJ2-2; v_call: TRBV19; clone_size: NA; d_call: TRBD2
cdr3_nt: TGTGCCAGCAGCTTTCAGGAGGGGGAGCAGTTCTTC; cdr3_aa: CASSFQEGEQFF; j_call: TRBJ2-1; v_call: TRBV12-1; clone_size: once; d_call: NA
cdr3_nt: TGTGCCAGCAGTCCACGCGCAGGGGGCGCTTGGGGCTCCTACGAGCAGTACTTC; cdr3_aa: CASSPRAGGAWGSYEQYF; j_call: TRBJ2-7; v_call: TRBV28; clone_size: NA; d_call: TRBD1
cdr3_nt: TGTGCCAGCAGCTCAGAAGTGCGGGAGGCTTACAATGAGCAGTTCTTC; cdr3_aa: CASSSEVREAYNEQFF; j_call: TRBJ2-1; v_call: TRBV28; clone_size: NA; d_call: TRBD2
cdr3_nt: TGTGCCAGCAGCTTAAGTGGCGGAAGGGATCGGACCCAGTACTTC; cdr3_aa: CASSLSGGRDRTQYF; j_call: TRBJ2-5; v_call: TRBV7-3; clone_size: NA; d_call: NA
cdr3_nt: TGTGCCAGCAGTGAAGCGGCCAGGGGGGGACCCTACGAGCAGTACTTC; cdr3_aa: CASSEAARGGPYEQYF; j_call: TRBJ2-7; v_call: TRBV2; clone_size: NA; d_call: NA
cdr3_nt: TGTGCCAGTAGTACCAGACCGAGGGGCCGGAGCACAGATACGCAGTATTTT; cdr3_aa: CASSTRPRGRSTDTQYF; j_call: TRBJ2-3; v_call: TRBV19; clone_size: NA; d_call: NA
cdr3_nt: TGTGCCAGCAGCACCCAACAGGGTATTGGCACCTTC; cdr3_aa: CASSTQQGIGTF; j_call: TRBJ1-2; v_call: TRBV11-3; clone_size: few; d_call: NA
cdr3_nt: TGTGCCAGCAGTGAAGCCGGGCGGGAGGGGAATGAGCAGTTCTTC; cdr3_aa: CASSEAGREGNEQFF; j_call: TRBJ2-1; v_call: TRBV6-1; clone_size: NA; d_call: TRBD2
cdr3_nt: TGTGCCAGCAGCTCCGGACTAGCGGAAGAGACCCAGTACTTC; cdr3_aa: CASSSGLAEETQYF; j_call: TRBJ2-5; v_call: TRBV7-9; clone_size: once; d_call: TRBD2
cdr3_nt: TGTGCTAGTGGTTTGAAAGGGGGTCAGCCCCAGCATTTT; cdr3_aa: CASGLKGGQPQHF; j_call: TRBJ1-5; v_call: TRBV12-5; clone_size: NA; d_call: NA
cdr3_nt: TGTGCCAGCTCGCCGACTAGCTACGAGCAGTACTTC; cdr3_aa: CASSPTSYEQYF; j_call: TRBJ2-7; v_call: TRBV18; clone_size: few; d_call: NA
cdr3_nt: TGTGCCTGGGCCATCGGAACGGCGAGCTCCTACAATGAGCAGTTCTTC; cdr3_aa: CAWAIGTASSYNEQFF; j_call: TRBJ2-1; v_call: TRBV30; clone_size: NA; d_call: NA
cdr3_nt: TGTGCCAGCAGTTACAGCAAGAGCTCCTACGAGCAGTACTTC; cdr3_aa: CASSYSKSSYEQYF; j_call: TRBJ2-7; v_call: TRBV27; clone_size: NA; d_call: NA
cdr3_nt: TGTGCCAGCTCATCAATCGCCTACCGGGACAATAATGAAAAACTGTTTTTT; cdr3_aa: CASSSIAYRDNNEKLFF; j_call: TRBJ1-4; v_call: TRBV18; clone_size: NA; d_call: NA
cdr3_nt: TGCGCCAGCAGCTCATCGTACCTCACAGATACGCAGTATTTT; cdr3_aa: CASSSSYLTDTQYF; j_call: TRBJ2-3; v_call: TRBV5-1; clone_size: NA; d_call: NA
cdr3_nt: TGTGCCAGCAGTAGATCTAGCGGGAGGGCCGAGCAGTTCTTC; cdr3_aa: CASSRSSGRAEQFF; j_call: TRBJ2-1; v_call: TRBV6-5; clone_size: NA; d_call: TRBD2
cdr3_nt: TGTGCCACCAGCAGAGATCAATTGTCTGGGGAGCTGTTTTTT; cdr3_aa: CATSRDQLSGELFF; j_call: TRBJ2-2; v_call: TRBV15; clone_size: NA; d_call: NA
cdr3_nt: TGTGCCAGCAGAACCGGGACAGGGGACGAGCAGTACTTC; cdr3_aa: CASRTGTGDEQYF; j_call: TRBJ2-7; v_call: TRBV5-5; clone_size: NA; d_call: TRBD1
cdr3_nt: TGCGCCTTCAAGGCCTCGGGCACCGGGGAGCTGTTTTTT; cdr3_aa: CAFKASGTGELFF; j_call: TRBJ2-2; v_call: TRBV10-2; clone_size: NA; d_call: NA
cdr3_nt: TGTGCCAGCAGTTTATGGCGGGGGATCAATGAGCAGTTCTTC; cdr3_aa: CASSLWRGINEQFF; j_call: TRBJ2-1; v_call: TRBV28; clone_size: NA; d_call: TRBD2
cdr3_nt: TGTGCCTGGAGTGATACAGGGCTAGCGCAGTATTTT; cdr3_aa: CAWSDTGLAQYF; j_call: TRBJ2-3; v_call: TRBV30; clone_size: NA; d_call: NA
cdr3_nt: TGTGCCAGCAGTCCCAGGACCGGGGGTACGCAGTATTTT; cdr3_aa: CASSPRTGGTQYF; j_call: TRBJ2-3; v_call: TRBV7-6; clone_size: NA; d_call: NA
cdr3_nt: TGTGCCAGCAGCTTAGAAAGTCTGGGTACTAGCCACTACGAGCAGTACTTC; cdr3_aa: CASSLESLGTSHYEQYF; j_call: TRBJ2-7; v_call: TRBV11-3; clone_size: NA; d_call: NA
cdr3_nt: TGTGCCAGCAGCTTACCGCGGTGGGGACAGCGAATGAACACTGAAGCTTTCTTT; cdr3_aa: CASSLPRWGQRMNTEAFF; j_call: TRBJ1-1; v_call: TRBV7-8; clone_size: NA; d_call: TRBD1
cdr3_nt: TGTGCCAGCAGCTTGGGAGGGACAGGAGGGTCCTACGAGCAGTACTTC; cdr3_aa: CASSLGGTGGSYEQYF; j_call: TRBJ2-7; v_call: TRBV7-2; clone_size: NA; d_call: NA
cdr3_nt: TGTGCCAGCGGGCGGGCCCTCGGAAACGAGCAGTACTTC; cdr3_aa: CASGRALGNEQYF; j_call: TRBJ2-7; v_call: TRBV6-5; clone_size: NA; d_call: NA
cdr3_nt: TGTGCCAGCAGCTTTGTTGGGCCCACGATGCAGTACTTC; cdr3_aa: CASSFVGPTMQYF; j_call: TRBJ2-7; v_call: TRBV5-8; clone_size: NA; d_call: NA
cdr3_nt: TGTGCCAGTAGTATAGATCGAGCGGGGGACTACAATGAGCAGTTCTTC; cdr3_aa: CASSIDRAGDYNEQFF; j_call: TRBJ2-1; v_call: TRBV19; clone_size: NA; d_call: TRBD2
cdr3_nt: TGTGCCAGTAGTATTCTTGGCGGACGCTCCTACAATGAGCAGTTCTTC; cdr3_aa: CASSILGGRSYNEQFF; j_call: TRBJ2-1; v_call: TRBV19; clone_size: NA; d_call: NA
cdr3_nt: TGTGCCAGCAACGGACAGGGAATGACTGAAGCTTTCTTT; cdr3_aa: CASNGQGMTEAFF; j_call: TRBJ1-1; v_call: TRBV2; clone_size: NA; d_call: TRBD1